The sequence of this TCR beta chain was determined in a study of T-cell memory formation after mild COVID-19. The study, taken as a whole, reports: CD4+ clones that contracted lay mainly in CM and EM; CD8+ ones lay in EMRA.

This clonotype was counted between two and nine times. Its antigen remains unknown. Trimming took off 8 bases at V and 7 bases at J, with 17 bases between the two ends. The CDR3 covers 13 residues. Germline CDR1 SEHNR, CDR2 FQNEAQ (reference sequence). TCRdb fed the 5' RACE reads into MiXCR, producing one record per CDR3 protein. The data contain more than 150,000 distinct CDR3 sequences, approximately 18% of them seen just once; the ten biggest clones take up approximately 4%. Sequencing was carried out using PBMCs or a T cell subset sorted from them (not recorded which). This clonotype was sampled from a man aged 18 to 29 who had mild COVID-19 (a few samples of this study predate the infection). Cell type and time point are not known. This chain links TRBV7-9 with TRBJ1-2; D is unresolved. CDR3: CASVRERSSGYTF. The CDR3 DNA is TGTGCCAGCGTGAGAGAAAGGTCTTCTGGCTACACCTTC.